The clone carrying this T cell receptor (beta chain) was counted only a few times. The antigen is not known. The entry originates in a study of T-cell reconstitution after alpha-beta-depleted transplantation in children. Findings of the study overall: Roughly two months post-transplant, alpha-beta T cells reportedly originated from several hundred graft clones that had expanded.

Preparing the TCRbeta library involved the use of unique molecular identifiers. MiXCR, applied by TCRdb to the PCR reads, yields one record per CDR3 protein. The repertoire holds around 300,000 distinct CDR3 sequences, with 10% as singletons. Source: PBMCs, taken before TCRalphabeta/CD19-depleted stem cell transplant. The receptor was derived from a boy less than two years old with acute myeloid leukemia, due to receive a stem cell transplant.

The CDR3 bases are TGTGCCAGCAGAGAGGGGGCACTAAACTATGGCTACACCTTC. This encodes CASREGALNYGYTF. The chain joins TRBV7-2 to TRBJ1-2; 7 bases fit TRBD1. Germline CDR1 SGHTA, CDR2 FQGNSA. V lost 6 bases and J lost 2; bases outside the gene matches: 6. This CDR3 spans 14 amino acids.